This TCR beta chain was recovered during a study of shared clonotypes between healthy human individuals. In the study overall: Researchers assigned three CD4 naive, three CD4 memory, two CD8 naive and one CD8 memory plate to each donor. Regarding the study as a whole: Four donors had around 5% of their naive CD4 clonotypes in common. Compared with clonotypes that all four donors shared, non-shared clonotypes had lower generation probabilities. Rarefaction analysis demonstrated incomplete sorted-subset sequencing notwithstanding large depth.

Notes on this clone: What it binds is not known.

Libraries were prepared by immunoSEQ multiplex PCR; TCRdb keeps only in-frame clonotypes and omits some of them. The repertoire holds around 990,000 clones, with approximately 80% as singletons. V lost 5 bases, J lost 5 bases, and 12 bases lay in between. CDR3 length: 13 amino acids. The germline CDR1 and CDR2 sequences are SGHTA and FQGNSA. The sequence came from a man younger than 35 in good health. Some clones in this sample may be carry-over from other donors' samples. Sequencing input: memory CD4+ T cells from PBMCs. Specified subset: CD45RA-negative fraction. The rearrangement links TRBV7-2 to TRBJ2-5; the D gene is possibly TRBD1 (5 bases). CDR3 bases: TGTGCCAGCAGCGTGCGACAGATGGAGACCCAGTACTTC. The encoded protein is CASSVRQMETQYF.